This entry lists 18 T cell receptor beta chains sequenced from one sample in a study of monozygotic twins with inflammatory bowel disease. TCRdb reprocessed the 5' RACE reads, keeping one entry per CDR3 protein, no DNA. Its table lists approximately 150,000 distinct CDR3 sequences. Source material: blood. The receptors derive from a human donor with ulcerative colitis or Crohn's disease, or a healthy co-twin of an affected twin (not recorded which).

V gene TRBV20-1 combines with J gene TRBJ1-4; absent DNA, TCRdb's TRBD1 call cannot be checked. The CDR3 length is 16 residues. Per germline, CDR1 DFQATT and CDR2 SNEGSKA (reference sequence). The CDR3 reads CSARDFDRRGNEKLFF.

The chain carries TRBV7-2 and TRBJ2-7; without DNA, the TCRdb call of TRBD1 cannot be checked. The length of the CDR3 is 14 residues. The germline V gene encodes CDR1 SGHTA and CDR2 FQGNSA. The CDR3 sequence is CASSRRQGYYEQYF.

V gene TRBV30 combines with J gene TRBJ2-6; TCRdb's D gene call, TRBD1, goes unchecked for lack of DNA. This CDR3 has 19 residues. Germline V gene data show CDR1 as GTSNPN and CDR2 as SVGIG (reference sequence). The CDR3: CAWNRDRGGFSSGANVLTF.

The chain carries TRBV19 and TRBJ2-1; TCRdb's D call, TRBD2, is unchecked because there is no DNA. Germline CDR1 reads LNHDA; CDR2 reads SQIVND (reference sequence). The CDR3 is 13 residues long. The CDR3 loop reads CASSATSSAEQFF.

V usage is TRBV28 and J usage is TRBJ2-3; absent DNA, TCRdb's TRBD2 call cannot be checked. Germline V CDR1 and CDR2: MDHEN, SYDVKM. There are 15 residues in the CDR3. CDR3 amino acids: CASTLGRSTPDTQYF.

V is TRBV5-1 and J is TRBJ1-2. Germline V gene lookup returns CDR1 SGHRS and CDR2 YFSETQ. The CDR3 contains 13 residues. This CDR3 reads CASSLSYAEGYTF.

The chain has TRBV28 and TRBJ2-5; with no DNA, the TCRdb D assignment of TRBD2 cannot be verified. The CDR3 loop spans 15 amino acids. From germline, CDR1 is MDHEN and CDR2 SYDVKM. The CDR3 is CASSRTSGTQETQYF. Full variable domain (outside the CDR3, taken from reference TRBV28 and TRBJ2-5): DVKVTQSSRYLVKRTGEKVFLECVQDMDHENMFWYRQDPGLGLRLIYFSYDVKMKEKGDIPEGYSVSREKKERFSLILESASTNQTSMYLCASSRTSGTQETQYFGPGTRLLVL.

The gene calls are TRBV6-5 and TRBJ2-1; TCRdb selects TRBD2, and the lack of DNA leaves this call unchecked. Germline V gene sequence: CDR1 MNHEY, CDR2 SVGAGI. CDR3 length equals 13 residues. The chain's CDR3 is CASSGTTGSEQFF.

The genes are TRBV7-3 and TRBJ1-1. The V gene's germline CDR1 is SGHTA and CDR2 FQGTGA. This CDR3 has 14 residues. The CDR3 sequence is CASSLTDENTEAFF.

The CDR3 spells CATSRDGHEQFF. This sequence joins TRBV15 and TRBJ2-1. The CDR3 loop spans 12 amino acids. Germline values: CDR1 LNHNV, CDR2 YYDKDF (reference sequence).

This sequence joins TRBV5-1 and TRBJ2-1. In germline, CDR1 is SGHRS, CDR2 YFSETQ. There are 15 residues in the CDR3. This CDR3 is CASSPGPDKYNEQFF.

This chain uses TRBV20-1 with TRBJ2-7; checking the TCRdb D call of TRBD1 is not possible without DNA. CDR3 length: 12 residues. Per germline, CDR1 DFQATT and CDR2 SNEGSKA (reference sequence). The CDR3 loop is CSARDSGADQYF.

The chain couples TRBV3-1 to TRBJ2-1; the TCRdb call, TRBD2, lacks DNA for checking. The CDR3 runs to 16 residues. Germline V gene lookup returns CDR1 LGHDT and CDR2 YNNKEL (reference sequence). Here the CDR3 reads CASSQLAWSSYNEQFF.

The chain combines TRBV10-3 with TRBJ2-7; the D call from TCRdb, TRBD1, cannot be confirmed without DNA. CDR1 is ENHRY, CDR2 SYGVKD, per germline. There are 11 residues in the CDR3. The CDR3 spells CAAGQSYEQYF.

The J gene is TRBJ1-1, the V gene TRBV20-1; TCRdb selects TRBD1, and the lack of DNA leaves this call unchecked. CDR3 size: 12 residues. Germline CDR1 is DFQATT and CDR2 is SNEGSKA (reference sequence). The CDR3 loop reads CSASRERTEAFF.

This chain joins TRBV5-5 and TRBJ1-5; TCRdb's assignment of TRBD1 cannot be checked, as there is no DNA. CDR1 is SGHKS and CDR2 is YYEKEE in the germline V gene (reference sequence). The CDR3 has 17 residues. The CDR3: CASSLGLGQFSNQPQHF. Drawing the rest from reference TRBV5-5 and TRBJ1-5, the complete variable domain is DAGVTQSPTHLIKTRGQQVTLRCSPISGHKSVSWYQQVLGQGPQFIFQYYEKEERGRGNFPDRFSARQFPNYSSELNVNALLLGDSALYLCASSLGLGQFSNQPQHFGDGTRLSIL.

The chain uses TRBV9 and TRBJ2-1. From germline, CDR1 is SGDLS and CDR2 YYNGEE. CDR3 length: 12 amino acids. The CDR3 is CASSALYNEQFF.

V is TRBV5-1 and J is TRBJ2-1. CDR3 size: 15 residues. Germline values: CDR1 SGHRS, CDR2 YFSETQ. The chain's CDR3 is CASTEDEARYNEQFF.